This T cell receptor beta chain was observed in a study of glioma-infiltrating T cells after dendritic cell vaccination. The V and J ends lost 4 bases and 8 bases, in that order; junction bases with no gene match: 10. Germline V gene lookup returns CDR1 SQVTM and CDR2 ANQGSEA. The CDR3 is 13 residues long. Using immunoSEQ multiplex PCR, the repertoire was profiled, and TCRdb retains in-frame clones only, with some absent. Here the sample spans under 130,000 clones, 90% being singletons. The time point here: after dendritic cell vaccination, including at tumor progression/relapse. Selection required adequate fresh-frozen tumor tissue plus more than two years' survival data. All glioblastoma patients lacked an isocitrate dehydrogenase mutation.

Sequencing was performed on blood, taken after dendritic cell vaccination. This chain links TRBV29-1 with TRBJ1-2; the match to TRBD1 covers 7 bases. The clonotype comes from a human donor with glioblastoma. The CDR3 DNA reads TGCAGCGTTGCAGGGGGGTTTTCTAGCGGCTACACCTTC. It specifies CSVAGGFSSGYTF.